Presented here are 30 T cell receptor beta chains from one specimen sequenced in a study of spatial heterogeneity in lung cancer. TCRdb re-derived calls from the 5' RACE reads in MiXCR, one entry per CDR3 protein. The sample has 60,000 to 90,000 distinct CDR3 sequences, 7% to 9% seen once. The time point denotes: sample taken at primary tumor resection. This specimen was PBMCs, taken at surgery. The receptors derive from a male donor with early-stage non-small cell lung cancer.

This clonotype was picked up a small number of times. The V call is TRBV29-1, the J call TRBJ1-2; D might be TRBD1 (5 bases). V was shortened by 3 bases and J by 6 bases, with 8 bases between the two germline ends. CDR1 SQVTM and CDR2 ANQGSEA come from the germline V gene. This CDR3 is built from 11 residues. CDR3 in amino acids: CSVDGGDGYTF. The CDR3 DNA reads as TGCAGCGTTGATGGAGGGGATGGCTACACCTTC.

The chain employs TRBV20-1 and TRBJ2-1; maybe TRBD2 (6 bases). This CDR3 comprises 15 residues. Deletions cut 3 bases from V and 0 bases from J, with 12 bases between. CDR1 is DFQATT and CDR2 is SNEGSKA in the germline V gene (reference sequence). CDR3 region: CSASGGKSSYNEQFF. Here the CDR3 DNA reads TGCAGTGCTAGCGGAGGGAAAAGCTCCTACAATGAGCAGTTCTTC.

In DNA form, the CDR3 reads TGTGCCATCAGTGAGTCTGGGGGCGGGGGATGGACAGATACGCAGTATTTT. Its translation: CAISESGGGGWTDTQYF. The V gene is TRBV10-3, the J gene TRBJ2-3, with TRBD2 as a possible D gene (7 bases). CDR3 length equals 17 residues. V was pared by 0 bases and J by 3 bases, with 16 bases between. Germline-derived CDR1 and CDR2 are ENHRY and SYGVKD.

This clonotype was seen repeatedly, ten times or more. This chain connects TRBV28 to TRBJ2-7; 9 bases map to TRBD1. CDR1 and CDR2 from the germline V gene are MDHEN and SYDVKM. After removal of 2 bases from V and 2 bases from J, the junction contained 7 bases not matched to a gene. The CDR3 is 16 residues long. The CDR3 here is CASSLPGQGSTYEQYF. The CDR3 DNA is TGTGCCAGCAGTTTACCGGGACAGGGATCAACCTACGAGCAGTACTTC.

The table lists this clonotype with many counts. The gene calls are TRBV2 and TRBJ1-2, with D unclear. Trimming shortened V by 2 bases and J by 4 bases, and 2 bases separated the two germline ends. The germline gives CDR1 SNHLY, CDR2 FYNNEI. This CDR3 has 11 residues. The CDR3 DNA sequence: TGTGCCAGCAGTGAAACCTATGGCTACACCTTC. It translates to CASSETYGYTF.

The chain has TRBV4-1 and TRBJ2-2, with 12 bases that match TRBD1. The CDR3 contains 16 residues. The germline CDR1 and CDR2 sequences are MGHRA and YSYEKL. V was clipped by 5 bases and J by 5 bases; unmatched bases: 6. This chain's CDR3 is CASSWGQGAETGELFF. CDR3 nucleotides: TGCGCCAGCAGCTGGGGACAGGGGGCGGAGACCGGGGAGCTGTTTTTT.

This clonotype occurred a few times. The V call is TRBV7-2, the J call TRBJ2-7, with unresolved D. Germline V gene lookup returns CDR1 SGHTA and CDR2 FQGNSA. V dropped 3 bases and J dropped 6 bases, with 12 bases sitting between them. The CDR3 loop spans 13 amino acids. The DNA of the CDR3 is TGTGCCAGCAGCTTCCCAGGCGGCGGCGAGCAGTACTTC. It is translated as CASSFPGGGEQYF.

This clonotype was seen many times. The CDR3 region is CASSSRGTANTEAFF. The DNA of the CDR3 is TGTGCCAGCAGCTCTAGAGGGACCGCGAACACTGAAGCTTTCTTT. The chain is built from TRBV9 and TRBJ1-1, with D maybe TRBD1 (5 bases). Germline V gene sequence: CDR1 SGDLS, CDR2 YYNGEE. The CDR3 has 15 residues. Trimming left V 4 bases short and J 1 base short, with 14 bases between.

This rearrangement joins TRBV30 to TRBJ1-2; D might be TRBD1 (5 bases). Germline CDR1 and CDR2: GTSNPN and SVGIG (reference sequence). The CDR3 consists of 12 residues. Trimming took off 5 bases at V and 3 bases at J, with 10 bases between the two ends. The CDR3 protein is CAWQLGDYGYTF. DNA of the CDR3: TGTGCCTGGCAACTAGGGGACTATGGCTACACCTTC.

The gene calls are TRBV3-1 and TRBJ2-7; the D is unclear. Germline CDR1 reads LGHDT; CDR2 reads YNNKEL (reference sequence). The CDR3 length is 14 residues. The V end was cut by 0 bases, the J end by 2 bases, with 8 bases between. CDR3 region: CASSQEADTYEQYF. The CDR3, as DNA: TGTGCCAGCAGCCAAGAGGCGGATACCTACGAGCAGTACTTC.

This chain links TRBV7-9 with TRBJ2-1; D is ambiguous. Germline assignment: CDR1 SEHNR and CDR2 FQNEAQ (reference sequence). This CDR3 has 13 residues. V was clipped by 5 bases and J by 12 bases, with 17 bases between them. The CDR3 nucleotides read TGTGCCAGCAGCGAACAACCAGTGACGGGGCAGTTCTTC. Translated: CASSEQPVTGQFF.

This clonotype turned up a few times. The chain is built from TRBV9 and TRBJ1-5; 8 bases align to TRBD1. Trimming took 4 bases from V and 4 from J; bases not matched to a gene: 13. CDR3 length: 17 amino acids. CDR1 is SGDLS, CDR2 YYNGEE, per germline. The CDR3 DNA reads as TGTGCCAGCAGCCCTTCGGACAGGGTGGGTCGGAATCAGCCCCAGCATTTT. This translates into CASSPSDRVGRNQPQHF.

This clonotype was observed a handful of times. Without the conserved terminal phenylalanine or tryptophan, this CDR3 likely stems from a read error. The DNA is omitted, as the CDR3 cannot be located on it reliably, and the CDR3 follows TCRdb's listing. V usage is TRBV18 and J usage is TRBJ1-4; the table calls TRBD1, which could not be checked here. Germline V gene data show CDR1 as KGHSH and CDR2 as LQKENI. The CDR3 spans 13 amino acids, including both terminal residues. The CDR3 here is CASSPLTARSEKL.

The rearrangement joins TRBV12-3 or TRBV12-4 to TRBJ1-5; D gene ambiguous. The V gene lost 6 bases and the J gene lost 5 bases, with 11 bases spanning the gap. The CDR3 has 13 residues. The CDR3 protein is CASSTAAHQPQHF. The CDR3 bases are TGTGCCAGCAGCACCGCGGCCCATCAGCCCCAGCATTTT.

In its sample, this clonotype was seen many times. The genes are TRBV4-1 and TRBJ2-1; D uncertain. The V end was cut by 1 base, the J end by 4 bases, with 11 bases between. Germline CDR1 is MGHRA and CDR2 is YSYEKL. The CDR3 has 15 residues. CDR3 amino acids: CASSQVSGPYNEQFF. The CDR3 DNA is TGCGCCAGCAGCCAAGTCTCTGGGCCTTACAATGAGCAGTTCTTC.

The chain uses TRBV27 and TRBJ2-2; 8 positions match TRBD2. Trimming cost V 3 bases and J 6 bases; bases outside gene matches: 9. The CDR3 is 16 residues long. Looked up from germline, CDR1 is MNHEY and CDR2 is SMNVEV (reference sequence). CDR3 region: CASSFWTSTYPGELFF. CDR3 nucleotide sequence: TGTGCCAGCAGTTTCTGGACTAGCACTTACCCCGGGGAGCTGTTTTTT.

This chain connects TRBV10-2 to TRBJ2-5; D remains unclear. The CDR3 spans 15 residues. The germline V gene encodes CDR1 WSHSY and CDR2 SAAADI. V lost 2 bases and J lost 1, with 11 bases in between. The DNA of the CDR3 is TGCGCCAGCAGTGAGAGGGAAAGGGCCCAAGAGACCCAGTACTTC. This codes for CASSERERAQETQYF.

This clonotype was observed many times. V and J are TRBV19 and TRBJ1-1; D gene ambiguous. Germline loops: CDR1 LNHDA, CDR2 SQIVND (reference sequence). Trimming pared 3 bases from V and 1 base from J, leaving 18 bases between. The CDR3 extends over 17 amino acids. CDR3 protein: CASSIIGPVKGNTEAFF. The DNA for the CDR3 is TGTGCCAGTAGTATCATCGGCCCGGTAAAGGGGAACACTGAAGCTTTCTTT.

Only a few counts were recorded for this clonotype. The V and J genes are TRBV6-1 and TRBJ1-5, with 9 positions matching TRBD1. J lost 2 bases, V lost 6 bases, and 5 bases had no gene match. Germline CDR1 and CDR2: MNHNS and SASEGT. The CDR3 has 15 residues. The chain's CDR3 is CASRQGAFGNQPQHF. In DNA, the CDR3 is TGTGCCAGCAGACAGGGGGCATTCGGCAATCAGCCCCAGCATTTT.

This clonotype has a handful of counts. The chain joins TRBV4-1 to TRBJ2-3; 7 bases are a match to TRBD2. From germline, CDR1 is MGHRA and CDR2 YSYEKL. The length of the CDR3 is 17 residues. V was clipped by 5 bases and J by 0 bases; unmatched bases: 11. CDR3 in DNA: TGCGCCAGCAGCATCCGTTTACTAGCGAGTAGCACAGATACGCAGTATTTT. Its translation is CASSIRLLASSTDTQYF.

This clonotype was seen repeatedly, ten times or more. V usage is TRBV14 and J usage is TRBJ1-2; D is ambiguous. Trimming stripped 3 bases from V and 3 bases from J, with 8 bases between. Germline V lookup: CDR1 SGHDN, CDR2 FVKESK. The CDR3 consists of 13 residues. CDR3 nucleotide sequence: TGTGCCAGCAGCCACCGAACGCACTATGGCTACACCTTC. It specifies CASSHRTHYGYTF.

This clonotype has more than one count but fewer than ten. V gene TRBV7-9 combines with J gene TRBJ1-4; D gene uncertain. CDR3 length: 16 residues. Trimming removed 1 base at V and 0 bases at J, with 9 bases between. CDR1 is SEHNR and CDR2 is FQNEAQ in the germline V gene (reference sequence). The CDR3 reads CASSLVGRATNEKLFF. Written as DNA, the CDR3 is TGTGCCAGCAGCTTAGTGGGAAGGGCAACTAATGAAAAACTGTTTTTT.

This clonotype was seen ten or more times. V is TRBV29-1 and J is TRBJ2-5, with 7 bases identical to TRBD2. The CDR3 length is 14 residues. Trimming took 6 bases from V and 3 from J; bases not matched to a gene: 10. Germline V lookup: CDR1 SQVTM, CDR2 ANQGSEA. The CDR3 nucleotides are TGCAGCGTCGGGGGAGGGACCCTCAAAGAGACCCAGTACTTC. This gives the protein CSVGGGTLKETQYF.

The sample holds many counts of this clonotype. CDR3 coding DNA: TGTGCCAGCAGCCTTACTATACTCAACCGGGACACCGGGGAGCTGTTTTTT. Its protein is CASSLTILNRDTGELFF. This chain joins TRBV9 and TRBJ2-2, with no clear D. There are 17 residues in the CDR3. V lost 4 bases, J lost 3 bases, and 19 bases lay in between. Germline CDR1 SGDLS, CDR2 YYNGEE.

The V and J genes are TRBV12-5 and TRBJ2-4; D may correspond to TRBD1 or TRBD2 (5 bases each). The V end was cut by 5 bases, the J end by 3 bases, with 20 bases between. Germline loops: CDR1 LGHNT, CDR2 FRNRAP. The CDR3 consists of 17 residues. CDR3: CASGRPAGARGKNIQYF. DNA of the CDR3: TGTGCTAGTGGTCGACCGGCCGGGGCCCGAGGCAAAAACATTCAGTACTTC.

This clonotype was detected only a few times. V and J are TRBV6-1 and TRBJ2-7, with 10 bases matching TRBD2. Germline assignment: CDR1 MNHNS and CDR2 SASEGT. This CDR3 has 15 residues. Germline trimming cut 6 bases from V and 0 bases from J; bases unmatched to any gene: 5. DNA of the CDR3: TGTGCCAGCAGGTTTATAGCGGGAGGCTCCTACGAGCAGTACTTC. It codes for CASRFIAGGSYEQYF.

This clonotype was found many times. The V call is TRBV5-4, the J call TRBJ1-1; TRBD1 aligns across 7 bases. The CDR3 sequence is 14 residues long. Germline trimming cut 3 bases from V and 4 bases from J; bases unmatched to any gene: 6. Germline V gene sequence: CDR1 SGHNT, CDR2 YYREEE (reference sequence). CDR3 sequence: CASSSQGDFTEAFF. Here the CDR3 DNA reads TGTGCCAGCAGCTCCCAGGGGGACTTCACTGAAGCTTTCTTT.

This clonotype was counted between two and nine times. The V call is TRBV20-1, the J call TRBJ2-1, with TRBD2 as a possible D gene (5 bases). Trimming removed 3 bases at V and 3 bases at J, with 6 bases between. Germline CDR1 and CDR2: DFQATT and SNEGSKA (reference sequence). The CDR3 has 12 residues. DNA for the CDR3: TGCAGTGCTAGCGGGAACTACAATGAGCAGTTCTTC. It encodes CSASGNYNEQFF.

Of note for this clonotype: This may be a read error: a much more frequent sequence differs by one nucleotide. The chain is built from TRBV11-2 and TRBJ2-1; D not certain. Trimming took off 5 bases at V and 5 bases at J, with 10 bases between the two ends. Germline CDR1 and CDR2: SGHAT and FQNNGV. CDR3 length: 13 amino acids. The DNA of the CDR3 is TGTGCCAGCAGCCTTCTTTTAGACAATGAGCAGTTCTTC. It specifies CASSLLLDNEQFF. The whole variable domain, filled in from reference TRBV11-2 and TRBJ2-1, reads EAGVAQSPRYKIIEKRQSVAFWCNPISGHATLYWYQQILGQGPKLLIQFQNNGVVDDSQLPKDRFSAERLKGVDSTLKIQPAKLEDSAVYLCASSLLLDNEQFFGPGTRLTVL.

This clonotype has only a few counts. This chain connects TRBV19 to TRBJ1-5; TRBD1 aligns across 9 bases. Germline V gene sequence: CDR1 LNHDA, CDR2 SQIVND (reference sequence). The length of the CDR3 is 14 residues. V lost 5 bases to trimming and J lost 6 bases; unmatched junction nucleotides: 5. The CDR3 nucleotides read TGTGCCAGTAGTGAAGGGACAGGGCGTCAGCCCCAGCATTTT. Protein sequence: CASSEGTGRQPQHF.